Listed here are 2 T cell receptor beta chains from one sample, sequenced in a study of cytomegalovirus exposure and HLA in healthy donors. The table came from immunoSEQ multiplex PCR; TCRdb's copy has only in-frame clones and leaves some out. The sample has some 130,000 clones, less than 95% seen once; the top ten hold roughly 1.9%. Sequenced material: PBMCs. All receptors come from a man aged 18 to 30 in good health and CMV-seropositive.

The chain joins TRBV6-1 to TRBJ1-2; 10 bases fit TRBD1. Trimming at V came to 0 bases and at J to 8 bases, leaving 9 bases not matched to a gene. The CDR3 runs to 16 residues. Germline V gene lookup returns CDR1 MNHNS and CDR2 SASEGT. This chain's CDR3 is CASSEARRQGARGYTF. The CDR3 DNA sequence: TGTGCCAGCAGTGAAGCGAGGAGACAGGGGGCGCGGGGCTACACCTTC.

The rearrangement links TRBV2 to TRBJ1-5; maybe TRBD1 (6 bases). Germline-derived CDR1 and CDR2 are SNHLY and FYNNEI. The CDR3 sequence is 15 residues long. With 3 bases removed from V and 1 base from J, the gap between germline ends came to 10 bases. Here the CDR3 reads CASSETGWSNQPQHF. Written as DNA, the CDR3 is TGTGCCAGCAGTGAGACAGGCTGGAGCAATCAGCCCCAGCATTTT.